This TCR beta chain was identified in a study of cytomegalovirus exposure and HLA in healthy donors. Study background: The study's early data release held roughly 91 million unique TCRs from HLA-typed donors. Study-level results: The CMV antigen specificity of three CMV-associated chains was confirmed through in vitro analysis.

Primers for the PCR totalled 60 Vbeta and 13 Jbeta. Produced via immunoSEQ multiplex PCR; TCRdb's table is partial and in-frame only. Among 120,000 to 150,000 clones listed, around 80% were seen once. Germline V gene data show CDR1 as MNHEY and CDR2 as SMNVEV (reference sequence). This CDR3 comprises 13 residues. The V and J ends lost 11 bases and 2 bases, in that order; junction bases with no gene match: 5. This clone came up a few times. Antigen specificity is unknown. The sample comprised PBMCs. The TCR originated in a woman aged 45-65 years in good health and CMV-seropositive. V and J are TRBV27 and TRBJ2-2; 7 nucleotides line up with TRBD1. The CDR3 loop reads CAGRTGNTGELFF. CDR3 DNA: TGTGCCGGACGGACAGGAAACACCGGGGAGCTGTTTTTT.